The 3 T cell receptor beta chains reported below all come from one sample, sequenced in a study of OX40 agonist ivuxolimab in advanced cancers. Some clones are missing from TCRdb's copy, which holds only in-frame ones; the method was immunoSEQ multiplex PCR. Altogether some 150,000 clones are present, roughly 91% being singletons, with the ten largest covering roughly 1%. Sequenced here: CD4+ or CD8+ T cells sorted from blood, sampled in a trial of the OX40 agonist ivuxolimab. The receptors shown here come from an adult with an advanced solid tumor such as melanoma, head and neck, liver or kidney cancer.

The count of this clone is one. In DNA form, the CDR3 reads TGTGCCAGCACCCGCGCCGTGCTTCGACCTGGGGCCAACGTCCTGACTTTC. Translated: CASTRAVLRPGANVLTF. V gene TRBV7-2 combines with J gene TRBJ2-6; unclear D gene. CDR3 size: 17 residues. With 7 bases removed from V and 2 bases from J, the gap between germline ends came to 18 bases. Per the germline V gene, CDR1 is SGHTA and CDR2 is FQGNSA.

The chain has TRBV7-2 and TRBJ2-7; TRBD2 aligns across 9 bases. The germline V gene encodes CDR1 SGHTA and CDR2 FQGNSA. The CDR3 runs 17 residues. V trimming: 5 bases; J trimming: 5 bases; junction bases outside the gene matches: 16. Here the CDR3 reads CASSPQGGGGAGHEQYF. The CDR3 bases are TGTGCCAGCAGCCCGCAGGGTGGCGGGGGGGCTGGACACGAGCAGTACTTC.

The genes are TRBV5-8 and TRBJ1-2; D gene ambiguous. The CDR3 has 13 residues. Germline CDR1 reads SGHTS; CDR2 reads YDEGEE. V was clipped by 6 bases and J by 0 bases, with 9 bases between them. CDR3 loop: CASTPEANYGYTF. The CDR3 DNA sequence: TGTGCCAGCACCCCAGAAGCTAACTATGGCTACACCTTC.